This T cell receptor beta chain was identified in a study of blood T cells in healthy people across ages. Whole-study results and caveats: TCR beta diversity was tightly associated with the proportion of naive T cells. Long-lived donors exceeded aged donors in naive CD4+ cells and diversity.

V gave up 4 bases and J gave up 0 bases, with 14 bases separating them. The CDR3 extends over 15 amino acids. CDR1 is SGHRS and CDR2 is YFSETQ in the germline V gene. Many counts were recorded for this clonotype. Its antigen is still unknown. The authors isolated at least 7 million PBMCs per sample. PCR was performed a second time for about 7 to 12 cycles using a sample-barcoded 5' primer and a J-beta primer mix. Template switching added a 12-random-nucleotide identifier to every cDNA molecule. TCRdb passed the 5' RACE reads through MiXCR, listing each CDR3 protein once. The sample holds approximately 800,000 distinct CDR3 sequences, about half seen once.

The receptor's source is a man older than 75 in good health. The chain combines TRBV5-1 with TRBJ2-7; tentative D call: TRBD2 (6 bases). The sequenced sample consisted of blood. Here the CDR3 reads CASSPTAGSSYEQYF. The CDR3 nucleotides read TGCGCCAGCAGCCCAACAGCGGGCAGCTCCTACGAGCAGTACTTC.